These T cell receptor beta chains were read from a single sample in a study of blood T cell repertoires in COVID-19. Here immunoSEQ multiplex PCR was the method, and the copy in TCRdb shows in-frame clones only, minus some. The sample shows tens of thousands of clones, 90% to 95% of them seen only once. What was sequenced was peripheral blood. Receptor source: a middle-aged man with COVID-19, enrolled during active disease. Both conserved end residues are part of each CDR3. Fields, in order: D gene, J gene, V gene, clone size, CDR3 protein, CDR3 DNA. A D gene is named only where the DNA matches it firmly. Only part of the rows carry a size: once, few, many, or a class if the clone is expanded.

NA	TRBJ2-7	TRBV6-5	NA	CASIETESSYEQYF	TGTGCCAGCATCGAGACAGAGAGCTCCTACGAGCAGTACTTC
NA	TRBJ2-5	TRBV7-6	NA	CASSFSPLDSRRYF	TGTGCCAGCAGCTTTAGCCCACTGGACAGTCGGCGGTACTTC
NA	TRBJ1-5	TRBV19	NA	CASSPGGGSNQPQHF	TGTGCCAGTAGCCCCGGGGGAGGTAGCAATCAGCCCCAGCATTTT
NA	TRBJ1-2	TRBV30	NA	CASTGVFNYGYTF	TGTGCCTCCACCGGAGTTTTCAACTATGGCTACACCTTC
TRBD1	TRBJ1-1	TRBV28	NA	CASSPRDRLLGAEAFF	TGTGCCAGCAGCCCCCGGGACAGGCTCCTAGGGGCTGAAGCTTTCTTT
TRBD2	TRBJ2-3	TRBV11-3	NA	CASSLGLAESTDTQYF	TGTGCCAGCAGCCTGGGACTAGCGGAAAGCACAGATACGCAGTATTTT
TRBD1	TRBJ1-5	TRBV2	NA	CASSVDREQPQHF	TGTGCCAGCAGTGTCGACAGGGAGCAGCCCCAGCATTTT
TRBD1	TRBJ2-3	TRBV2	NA	CASSERGTGSGADTQYF	TGTGCCAGCAGTGAACGGGGGACAGGGTCCGGAGCAGATACGCAGTATTTT
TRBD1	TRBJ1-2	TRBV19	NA	CASSIVSRGRGYTF	TGTGCCAGTAGTATAGTTTCCAGGGGGCGAGGCTACACCTTC
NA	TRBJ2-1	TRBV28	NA	CASTLPTGSSYNEQFF	TGTGCCAGCACCCTCCCAACAGGAAGCTCCTACAATGAGCAGTTCTTC
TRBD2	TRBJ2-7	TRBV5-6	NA	CASSRIAGGAYEQYF	TGTGCCAGCAGCCGGATAGCGGGGGGGGCCTACGAGCAGTACTTC
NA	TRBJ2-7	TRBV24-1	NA	CAPHRDTRNSYEQYF	TGTGCCCCCCACCGGGACACCCGAAATTCCTACGAGCAGTACTTC
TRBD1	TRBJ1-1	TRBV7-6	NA	CASSPQGGNTEAFF	TGTGCCAGCAGCCCCCAGGGGGGGAACACTGAAGCTTTCTTT
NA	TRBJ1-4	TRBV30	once	CAWSKTDRNEKLFF	TGTGCCTGGAGTAAGACGGACAGAAATGAAAAACTGTTTTTT
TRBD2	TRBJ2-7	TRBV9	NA	CASSVAGGLAYEQYF	TGTGCCAGCAGCGTAGCCGGGGGACTAGCCTACGAGCAGTACTTC
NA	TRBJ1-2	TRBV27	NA	CASSFGGSGYTF	TGTGCCAGCAGTTTTGGGGGGAGCGGCTACACCTTC
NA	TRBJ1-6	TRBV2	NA	CASQDPNSPLHF	TGTGCCAGCCAGGATCCAAATTCACCCCTCCACTTT
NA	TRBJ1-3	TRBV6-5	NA	CASSYSGGSRGNTIYF	TGTGCCAGCAGTTACTCAGGAGGATCTCGCGGAAACACCATATATTTT
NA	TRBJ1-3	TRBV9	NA	CASSPQDYSGNTIYF	TGTGCCAGCAGCCCCCAAGACTACTCTGGAAACACCATATATTTT
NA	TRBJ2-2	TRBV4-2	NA	CASSHLGGGFGELFF	TGTGCCAGCAGCCATTTGGGTGGGGGCTTCGGGGAGCTGTTTTTT
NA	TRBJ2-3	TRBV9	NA	CASSVVALPGDTQYF	TGTGCCAGCAGCGTAGTTGCCCTCCCCGGGGATACGCAGTATTTT
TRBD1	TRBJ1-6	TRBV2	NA	CASTWDRGNSPLHF	TGTGCCAGCACCTGGGACAGGGGCAATTCACCCCTCCACTTT
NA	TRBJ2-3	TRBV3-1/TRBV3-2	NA	CASSQFSADTQYF	TGTGCCAGCAGCCAATTTAGTGCTGATACGCAGTATTTT
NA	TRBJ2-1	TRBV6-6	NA	CASSLRLPSSYNEQFF	TGTGCCAGCAGTTTGAGACTGCCCAGCTCCTACAATGAGCAGTTCTTC
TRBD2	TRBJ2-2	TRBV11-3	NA	CASSPGRGGGTGELFF	TGTGCCAGCAGCCCCGGTCGAGGCGGGGGGACCGGGGAGCTGTTTTTT
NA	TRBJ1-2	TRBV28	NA	CATNGDRSPYGYTF	TGTGCCACCAACGGCGACAGGTCCCCCTATGGCTACACCTTC
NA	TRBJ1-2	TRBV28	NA	CASSSSTGRGGYGYTF	TGTGCCAGCAGTTCAAGTACAGGGCGTGGGGGCTATGGCTACACCTTC
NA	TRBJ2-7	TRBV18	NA	CASSPGAGHYEQYF	TGTGCCAGCTCACCGGGGGCAGGGCACTACGAGCAGTACTTC
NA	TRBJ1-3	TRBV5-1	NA	CASSLQGSGNTIYF	TGCGCCAGCAGCTTGCAGGGATCAGGAAACACCATATATTTT
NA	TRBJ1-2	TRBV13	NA	CASNVQGPLPYYGYTF	TGTGCCAGCAATGTCCAGGGGCCGCTACCCTACTATGGCTACACCTTC
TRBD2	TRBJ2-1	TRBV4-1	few	CASSLPGGAGNEQFF	TGCGCCAGCAGCCTTCCCGGGGGGGCAGGGAATGAGCAGTTCTTC
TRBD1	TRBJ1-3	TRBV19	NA	CASSSQGANGNTIYF	TGTGCCAGTAGTTCCCAGGGGGCGAATGGAAACACCATATATTTT
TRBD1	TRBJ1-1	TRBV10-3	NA	CAISGQGNTEAFF	TGTGCCATCAGTGGACAGGGGAACACTGAAGCTTTCTTT
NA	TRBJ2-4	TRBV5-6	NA	CASSLRGLAKNIQYF	TGTGCCAGCAGCTTGAGGGGGTTAGCCAAAAACATTCAGTACTTC
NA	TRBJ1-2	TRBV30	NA	CAWYVAGRAKGYTF	TGTGCCTGGTACGTTGCGGGGCGGGCGAAAGGCTACACCTTC
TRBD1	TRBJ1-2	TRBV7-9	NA	CASSLASGQGDGYTF	TGTGCCAGCAGCTTAGCGTCGGGGCAGGGGGATGGCTACACCTTC
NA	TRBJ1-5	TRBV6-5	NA	CASSPKGVEPQHF	TGTGCCAGCAGCCCCAAGGGAGTTGAGCCCCAGCATTTT
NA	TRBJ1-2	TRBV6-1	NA	CASSEDGTDYGYTF	TGTGCCAGCAGTGAAGACGGGACTGACTATGGCTACACCTTC
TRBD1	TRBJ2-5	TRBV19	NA	CASSAGTVVQETQYF	TGTGCCAGTAGTGCCGGGACAGTAGTCCAAGAGACCCAGTACTTC
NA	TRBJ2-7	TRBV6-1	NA	CASSEQGGEQYF	TGTGCCAGCAGTGAACAGGGGGGCGAGCAGTACTTC
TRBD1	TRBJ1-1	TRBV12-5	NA	CASGFTGTVNEAFF	TGTGCTAGTGGTTTTACCGGGACAGTAAATGAAGCTTTCTTT